This is a list of T cell receptor beta chains from one sample in a study of cytomegalovirus exposure and HLA in healthy donors. Assay used: immunoSEQ multiplex PCR; TCRdb lists only in-frame clones, some missing. Found here are 110,000 to 150,000 clones, roughly four fifths of them singletons; the top ten hold around 3.2%. Specimen: PBMCs. The receptors were sampled from a male donor in good health and CMV-seronegative. Each CDR3 is given with its conserved first and last residue. A D gene is named only where the DNA matches it firmly. Clone size is stated in some rows and not others, as once, few, many or a class when expanded.

J gene,clone size,V gene,D gene,CDR3 DNA,CDR3 protein
TRBJ2-3,.,TRBV5-4,.,TGTGCCAGCAGCCTTAACACAGATACGCAGTATTTT,CASSLNTDTQYF
TRBJ1-2,.,TRBV5-1,.,TGCGCCAGCAGCTTGGATGGGGGCAGAAACTATGGCTACACCTTC,CASSLDGGRNYGYTF
TRBJ2-1,few,TRBV9,TRBD2,TGTGCCAGCAGCGTGCGGCGGGGGGACCCTTACAATGAGCAGTTCTTC,CASSVRRGDPYNEQFF
TRBJ1-4,.,TRBV6-1,.,TGTGCCAGCAGTCGACAAGAGGGGGAAAAGCTGTTTTTT,CASSRQEGEKLFF
TRBJ1-4,.,TRBV7-2,TRBD1,TGTGCCAGCAGCTGGGGACAGGGACCTAATGAAAAACTGTTTTTT,CASSWGQGPNEKLFF
TRBJ1-2,.,TRBV6-5,.,TGTGCCAGCAGTTACCGGTCCGGGTATGGCTACACCTTC,CASSYRSGYGYTF
TRBJ2-7,.,TRBV5-4,TRBD2,TGTGCCAGCAGCTTGGGTTTAGCGGGGGGCCTCTCCTACGAGCAGTACTTC,CASSLGLAGGLSYEQYF
TRBJ1-4,.,TRBV6-1,TRBD1,TGTGCCAGCCGGGACAGCGGACGAGATATAGAAAAACTGTTTTTT,CASRDSGRDIEKLFF
TRBJ2-5,.,TRBV9,.,TGTGCCAGCAGCGTAGCTACCGGCAGGGGACCTCAAGAGACCCAGTACTTC,CASSVATGRGPQETQYF
TRBJ2-7,once,TRBV28,TRBD2,TGTGCCAGCAGTTTAGCGGGAGGGAGCTCCTACGAGCAGTACTTC,CASSLAGGSSYEQYF
TRBJ2-1,.,TRBV28,TRBD1,TGTGCCAGCAGTTCAGGGGGACAGAGTAACAATGAGCAGTTCTTC,CASSSGGQSNNEQFF
TRBJ1-1,few,TRBV5-6,TRBD1,TGTGCCAGCAGCGGGACAGGTCCGAACACTGAAGCTTTCTTT,CASSGTGPNTEAFF
TRBJ1-2,.,TRBV6-5,.,TGTGCCAGCAGTGAACTAATCTATGGCTACACCTTC,CASSELIYGYTF
TRBJ1-2,.,TRBV27,.,TGTGCCAGCAGTTTATCCCAGGTCTATGGCTACACCTTC,CASSLSQVYGYTF
TRBJ1-6,.,TRBV7-9,TRBD1,TGTTCCAGCAGCCGGACAGGGAATTCACCCCTCCACTTT,CSSSRTGNSPLHF
TRBJ1-5,.,TRBV4-1,TRBD1,TGCGCCAGCAGCCAAGATCCACCGTCAGGGGGAAGCAATCAGCCCCAGCATTTT,CASSQDPPSGGSNQPQHF
TRBJ1-6,.,TRBV6-1,.,TGTGCCAGCAGAAAAGACGCGGGTTTCTCACCCCTCCACTTT,CASRKDAGFSPLHF
TRBJ2-5,.,TRBV19,TRBD1,TGTGCCAGTAGTGCCCGACAGGGATCGCGGGAGACCCAGTACTTC,CASSARQGSRETQYF
TRBJ2-3,.,TRBV4-3,.,TGCGCCAGCAGCCAAAAATTCGGGGGTCTTCGCACAGATACGCAGTATTTT,CASSQKFGGLRTDTQYF
TRBJ2-2,.,TRBV5-1,.,TGCGCCAGCAGCTTGATGTGGGGGCCCGGGGAGCTGTTTTTT,CASSLMWGPGELFF
TRBJ2-3,.,TRBV2,.,TGTGCCAGCAGTGAAGCGAGCGCCACCAGCACAGATACGCAGTATTTT,CASSEASATSTDTQYF
TRBJ2-7,.,TRBV27,TRBD1,TGTGCCAGCGGGACAGGGGGCCCGTACGAGCAGTACTTC,CASGTGGPYEQYF
TRBJ1-2,.,TRBV7-9,TRBD1,TGTGCCAGCAGCTTAAGGACAGGGGGATTCTATGGCTACACCTTC,CASSLRTGGFYGYTF
TRBJ1-2,.,TRBV28,TRBD1,TGTGCCAGCAGACAGGGGTCGAACTATGGCTACACCTTC,CASRQGSNYGYTF
TRBJ1-4,once,TRBV4-1,TRBD1,TGCGCCAGCAGCGTGGGACAGATCAATGAAAAACTGTTTTTT,CASSVGQINEKLFF
TRBJ1-4,.,TRBV5-4,.,TGTGCCAGCAGCTTGGAAACCAGGGATGAAAAACTGTTTTTT,CASSLETRDEKLFF
TRBJ2-6,.,TRBV28,.,TGTGCCAGCAAGTCAGGGGCCTCTGGGGCCAACGTCCTGACTTTC,CASKSGASGANVLTF
TRBJ2-1,.,TRBV6-1,TRBD2,TGTGCCAGCAGTGATGTGGGCGGGGGGGCCAATGAGCAGTTCTTC,CASSDVGGGANEQFF
TRBJ2-3,.,TRBV9,.,TGTGCCAGCAGCGCCTCGGGCACAGATACGCAGTATTTT,CASSASGTDTQYF
TRBJ1-3,.,TRBV27,TRBD1,TGTGCCAGCAGTTTGACAGGGGTGAGCTCTGGAAACACCATATATTTT,CASSLTGVSSGNTIYF
TRBJ2-5,.,TRBV5-4,.,TGTGCCAGCAGCCGAGAGCAGGGGTCGTTGGAGACCCAGTACTTC,CASSREQGSLETQYF
TRBJ2-2,few,TRBV7-9,TRBD2,TGTGCCAGCAGCTTAGGCCTGTCGTCGCGGGAGACCGGGGAGCTGTTTTTT,CASSLGLSSRETGELFF
TRBJ2-1,once,TRBV5-1,TRBD2,TGCGCCAGCAGCTCGACTAGCGGGAGGGCCGATGAGCAGTTCTTC,CASSSTSGRADEQFF
TRBJ2-7,.,TRBV5-4,TRBD2,TGTGCCAGCAGCTTGGAAGCTAGCGGGAGTGTATACGAGCAGTACTTC,CASSLEASGSVYEQYF
TRBJ2-1,.,TRBV19,TRBD2,TGTGCCAGTAGTCCCATACGGGAGGTAAATGAGCAGTTCTTC,CASSPIREVNEQFF
TRBJ1-2,once,TRBV5-4,TRBD1,TGTGCCAGCAGCTTGGATCAGGGGGTTACGGGCTATGGCTACACCTTC,CASSLDQGVTGYGYTF
TRBJ1-5,.,TRBV7-9,.,TGTGCCAGCAGCTTAGCAGGCGGTCGCAATCAGCCCCAGCATTTC,CASSLAGGRNQPQHF
TRBJ1-4,.,TRBV18,.,TGTGCCAGCTCAAGGGGGACTAATGAAAAACTGTTTTTT,CASSRGTNEKLFF
TRBJ2-1,.,TRBV19,.,TGTGCCAGTAGTATGCAAGGAGTCAATGAGCAGTTCTTC,CASSMQGVNEQFF
TRBJ2-7,.,TRBV6-1,.,TGTGCCAGCAGTGTCCAGATAGCGGAATCCTACGAGCAGTACTTC,CASSVQIAESYEQYF